A selection of T cell receptor beta chains follows, all from one sample in a study of blood T cells in healthy people across ages. TCRdb called the 5' RACE reads again in MiXCR, with one record for every CDR3 protein. The table includes 1.5 million to 2 million distinct CDR3 sequences, around half detected once. The sample consisted of blood. The receptors here all came from a woman aged 40 to 55 in good health. Both conserved end residues are part of each CDR3. The D gene is left open where the match is weak. For some rows the clone size is stated as once, few or many, or as a class when expanded; others skip it.

d_call	v_call	j_call	clone_size	cdr3_nt	cdr3_aa
TRBD1	TRBV28	TRBJ1-2	-	TGTGCCAGCAGTTTTCAGGGGGTAGGCTATGGCTACACCTTC	CASSFQGVGYGYTF
TRBD2	TRBV20-1	TRBJ2-1	few	TGCAGTGCTAGATCGGGGACTAGCGGAGCCAATGAGCAGTTCTTC	CSARSGTSGANEQFF
TRBD1	TRBV20-1	TRBJ2-1	-	TGCAGTGCTAATAACAGGGGTTCCTACAATGAGCAGTTCTTC	CSANNRGSYNEQFF
-	TRBV28	TRBJ2-7	few	TGTGCCAGCAGTTTCCCACAGGCCTACTACGAGCAGTACTTC	CASSFPQAYYEQYF
-	TRBV6-2/TRBV6-3	TRBJ2-3	once	TGTGCCAGCACTAACGGCCCCCGGCTAGATACGCAGTATTTT	CASTNGPRLDTQYF
TRBD1	TRBV9	TRBJ2-7	-	TGTGCCAGCAGCGACTTACAGGGGGCGAGCTCCTACGAGCAGTACTTC	CASSDLQGASSYEQYF
TRBD1	TRBV4-1	TRBJ2-3	few	TGCGCCAGCAGCCTCCGGGACAGGGGATTATCAGATACGCAGTATTTT	CASSLRDRGLSDTQYF
-	TRBV28	TRBJ1-1	-	TGTGCCAGCAGCCCCGAAGACAGATTCTCATTAACTGAAGCTTTCTTT	CASSPEDRFSLTEAFF
-	TRBV20-1	TRBJ2-7	-	TGCAGTGTGTTAGGGACTCCCCAAGAGGGATACTACGAGCAGTACTTC	CSVLGTPQEGYYEQYF
TRBD2	TRBV7-2	TRBJ2-3	few	TGTGCCAGCAGCTTTAGCGGGGGGGACACAGATACGCAGTATTTT	CASSFSGGDTDTQYF
-	TRBV20-1	TRBJ2-1	-	TGCAGTGCGCCGGGACACTTCCTTCGGACCTACAATGAGCAGTTCTTC	CSAPGHFLRTYNEQFF
TRBD1	TRBV10-3	TRBJ1-2	-	TGTGCCATCGGAAAGACAGGGGGTGCTAACTATGGCTACACCTTC	CAIGKTGGANYGYTF
TRBD2	TRBV4-3	TRBJ2-3	few	TGCGCCAGCAGCCAGGTTAAGCGGGGGAGCAACACAGATACGCAGTATTTT	CASSQVKRGSNTDTQYF
-	TRBV29-1	TRBJ2-7	-	TGCAGCGTCCGGGACCCGGGTGAGCAGTACTTC	CSVRDPGEQYF
TRBD1	TRBV20-1	TRBJ2-1	-	TGCAGTGCCCCGGGACAGGGCTATGAGCAGTTCTTC	CSAPGQGYEQFF
-	TRBV11-2	TRBJ1-2	-	TGTGCCATCAAAGCGATCAGAGATGGCTACACCTTC	CAIKAIRDGYTF
-	TRBV9	TRBJ1-4	once	TGTGCCAGCAGCGTGTACAGGGTCGCAACTAATGAAAAACTGTTTTTT	CASSVYRVATNEKLFF
TRBD1	TRBV27	TRBJ2-5	-	TGTGCCAGCAGAGGGGGACAGCCCTGGGAGACCCAGTACTTC	CASRGGQPWETQYF
-	TRBV29-1	TRBJ2-3	-	TGCGGCGTTGAAGTTGGTCAGGGGACGCAGTATTTT	CGVEVGQGTQYF
-	TRBV5-1	TRBJ2-1	-	TGCGCCAGCAGTAGGGGGGCGGGAAATGAGCAGTTCTTC	CASSRGAGNEQFF
TRBD2	TRBV6-6	TRBJ2-3	-	TGTGCCAGCAGTCAAGAGGGAGCGGGGTCAGATACGCAGTATTTT	CASSQEGAGSDTQYF
TRBD2	TRBV20-1	TRBJ2-3	-	TGCAGTGCTAGAAGCGGCCTGGGAACAGCGGGGAGCACAGATACGCAGTATTTT	CSARSGLGTAGSTDTQYF
-	TRBV28	TRBJ2-5	few	TGTGCCAGCAGTCGCCCCGTCTTATCTACGGAGACCCAGTACTTC	CASSRPVLSTETQYF
-	TRBV5-6	TRBJ2-5	-	TGTGCCAGCAGCCGGGAGCGCCTCGGAGAGACCCAGTACTTC	CASSRERLGETQYF
TRBD2	TRBV6-2/TRBV6-3	TRBJ2-5	few	TGTGCCAGCAGTTTCTGGACTAGCGGGGGGGAACAAGAGACCCAGTACTTC	CASSFWTSGGEQETQYF
TRBD2	TRBV6-5	TRBJ2-3	-	TGTGCCAGCAGCCCGGGACTACCCCTCCGAGGGGATACGCAGTATTTT	CASSPGLPLRGDTQYF
TRBD1	TRBV4-3	TRBJ1-2	-	TGCGCCAGCAGCCAAGAGAGGCAGGGGGTTAACTATGGCTACACCTTC	CASSQERQGVNYGYTF
TRBD1	TRBV28	TRBJ1-2	-	TGTGCCAGCAGTACCCAAGGGGGCTTCGGTGATGGCTACACCTTC	CASSTQGGFGDGYTF
-	TRBV7-7	TRBJ2-1	-	TGTGCTAGCAGCTTAGTTCGGCGGAGCTCCTACAATGAGCAGTTCTTC	CASSLVRRSSYNEQFF
-	TRBV28	TRBJ1-4	-	TGTGCCAGCAGTCCGTTTACAACTAATGAAAAACTGTTTTTT	CASSPFTTNEKLFF
-	TRBV7-9	TRBJ2-5	-	TGTGCCAGCAGCTTAAAACAGGGTTCAGAGACCCAGTACTTC	CASSLKQGSETQYF
TRBD2	TRBV20-1	TRBJ2-1	few	TGCAGTGCTAGAGTGGGGGGGTTAGCGAACAATGAGCAGTTCTTC	CSARVGGLANNEQFF
TRBD1	TRBV10-2	TRBJ1-6	-	TGCGCCAGCACTCAGACAGGACAGGGCTCAAGCTCCTATAATTCACCCCTCCACTTT	CASTQTGQGSSSYNSPLHF
-	TRBV3-1	TRBJ2-3	-	TGTGCCAGCCGAGGCACCCAAGTCCGCACAGATACGCAGTATTTT	CASRGTQVRTDTQYF
TRBD2	TRBV5-1	TRBJ2-1	many	TGCGCCAGCAGCCGGATCGGGGCTAGCGGTTCCTACAATGAGCAGTTCTTC	CASSRIGASGSYNEQFF
-	TRBV5-1	TRBJ2-7	-	TGCGCCAGCAGCTTAGTGGGGGGCCCTCCCTACGAGCAGTACTTC	CASSLVGGPPYEQYF
-	TRBV12-3/TRBV12-4	TRBJ2-5	-	TGTGCCAGCAGTTTTCAGGGGGGCCTCCAAGAGACCCAGTACTTC	CASSFQGGLQETQYF
TRBD2	TRBV6-2/TRBV6-3	TRBJ2-7	-	TGTGCCAGCAGTTACGCGTCAGGGACTAGTGGCGAGCAGTACTTC	CASSYASGTSGEQYF
-	TRBV2	TRBJ2-7	-	TGTGCCAGCAGTGAAGGGGGGGGCGGTGACGAGCAGTACTTC	CASSEGGGGDEQYF